This TCR beta chain was sequenced during a study of blood T cell repertoires in COVID-19. In the study overall: The study drew acute and convalescent COVID-19 samples from the United States, Italy and Spain. PBMCs, B-cell-depleted T cells, or T cells were the source of the cDNA or gDNA that made up the material.

This table comes from immunoSEQ multiplex PCR, and its TCRdb copy is limited to in-frame clones, with some not included. The repertoire includes around 140,000 clones, about four fifths of them detected once, and 8.4% sits in the top ten. The TCR sequence derives from a woman aged 55-75 years with active or convalescent COVID-19. Input material: peripheral blood.

The CDR3 is CASSRTGLQETQYF. The CDR3 DNA reads as TGTGCCAGCAGCAGGACAGGCTTACAAGAGACCCAGTACTTC. This chain links TRBV5-6 with TRBJ2-5, with 7 bases identical to TRBD1. With V trimmed by 4 bases and J by 2 bases, 5 bases remained unmatched. Looked up from germline, CDR1 is SGHDT and CDR2 is YYEEEE. CDR3 length: 14 amino acids.